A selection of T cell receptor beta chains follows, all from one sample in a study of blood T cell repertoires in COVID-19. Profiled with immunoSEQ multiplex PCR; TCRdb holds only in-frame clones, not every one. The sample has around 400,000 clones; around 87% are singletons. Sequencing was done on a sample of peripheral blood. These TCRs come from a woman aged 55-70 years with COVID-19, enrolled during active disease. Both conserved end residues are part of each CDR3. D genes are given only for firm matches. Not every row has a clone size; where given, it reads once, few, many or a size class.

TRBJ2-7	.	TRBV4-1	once	CASSQGGTDEQYF	TGCGCCAGCAGCCAAGGGGGCACGGACGAGCAGTACTTC
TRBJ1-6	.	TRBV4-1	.	CASSQALNSPLHF	TGCGCCAGCAGCCAAGCTCTGAATTCACCCCTCCACTTT
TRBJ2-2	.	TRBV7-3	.	CASTGTPNTGELFF	TGTGCCAGCACCGGGACACCTAACACCGGGGAGCTGTTTTTT
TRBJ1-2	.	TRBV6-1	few	CASSGHKGDLNYGYTF	TGTGCCAGCAGTGGCCATAAAGGGGATCTTAACTATGGCTACACCTTC
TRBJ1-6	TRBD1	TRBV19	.	CASSGGGQASSYNSPLHF	TGTGCCAGTAGTGGAGGGGGCCAAGCGAGCTCCTATAATTCACCCCTCCACTTT
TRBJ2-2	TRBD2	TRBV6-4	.	CASSLAGGNTGELFF	TGTGCCAGCAGTCTAGCGGGGGGAAACACCGGGGAGCTGTTTTTT
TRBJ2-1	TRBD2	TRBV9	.	CASSYSSGGAYYNEQFF	TGTGCCAGCAGCTACTCTAGCGGGGGGGCCTACTACAATGAGCAGTTCTTC
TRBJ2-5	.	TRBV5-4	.	CASSLGSGSYQETQYF	TGTGCCAGCAGCTTGGGAAGCGGATCGTACCAAGAGACCCAGTACTTC
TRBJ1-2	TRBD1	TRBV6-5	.	CASRGTGGNYYGYTF	TGTGCCAGCAGGGGGACAGGGGGCAATTACTATGGCTACACCTTC
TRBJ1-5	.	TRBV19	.	CASIPSGSRSNQPQHF	TGTGCCAGTATCCCATCAGGGTCGAGGAGCAATCAGCCCCAGCATTTT
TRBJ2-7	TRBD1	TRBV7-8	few	CASSQNPGTGGGQYF	TGTGCCAGCAGCCAAAACCCCGGGACAGGGGGCGGACAGTACTTC
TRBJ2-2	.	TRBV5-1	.	CASSYSPTANTGELFF	TGCGCCAGCAGCTATAGTCCGACTGCGAACACCGGGGAGCTGTTTTTT
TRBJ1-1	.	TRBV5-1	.	CASSLDGSMNTEAFF	TGCGCCAGCAGCTTGGATGGCAGTATGAACACTGAAGCTTTCTTT
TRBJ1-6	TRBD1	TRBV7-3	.	CASGTGGRNSPLHF	TGTGCCAGCGGGACAGGGGGCAGGAATTCACCCCTCCACTTT
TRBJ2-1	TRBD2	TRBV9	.	CASSVRTGGYNEQFF	TGTGCCAGCAGCGTACGGACGGGGGGCTACAATGAGCAGTTCTTC
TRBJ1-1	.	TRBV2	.	CASMDRNTEAFF	TGTGCCAGCATGGACAGAAACACTGAAGCTTTCTTT
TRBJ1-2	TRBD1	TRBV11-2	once	CASSLERQGGGYTF	TGTGCCAGCAGCTTAGAACGACAGGGAGGTGGCTACACCTTC
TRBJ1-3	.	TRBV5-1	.	CASSPPGGNTIYF	TGCGCCAGCAGCCCGCCGGGGGGAAACACCATATATTTT
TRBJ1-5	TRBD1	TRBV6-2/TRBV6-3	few	CASSFGQGVWNQPQHF	TGTGCCAGCAGCTTCGGACAGGGAGTGTGGAATCAGCCCCAGCATTTT
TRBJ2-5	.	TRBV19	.	CASSASGTPQETQYF	TGTGCCAGTAGTGCATCCGGGACTCCTCAAGAGACCCAGTACTTC
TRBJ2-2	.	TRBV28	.	CASSFPTSFTGELFF	TGTGCCAGCAGTTTTCCAACTAGCTTCACCGGGGAGCTGTTTTTT
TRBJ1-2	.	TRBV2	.	CASRERSMGYTF	TGTGCCAGCAGGGAGAGGTCTATGGGCTACACCTTC
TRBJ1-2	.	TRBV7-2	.	CASSLEGSVYGYTF	TGTGCCAGCAGCTTAGAGGGGTCAGTTTATGGCTACACCTTC
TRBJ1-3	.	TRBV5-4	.	CASSPARGSGNTIYF	TGTGCCAGCAGCCCGGCCAGGGGCTCTGGAAACACCATATATTTT
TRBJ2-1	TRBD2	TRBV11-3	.	CASSSSGGTNEQFF	TGTGCCAGCAGCTCTAGCGGGGGTACTAATGAGCAGTTCTTC
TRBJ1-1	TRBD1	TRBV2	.	CASSTNRGTEAFF	TGTGCCAGCAGTACCAACAGGGGAACTGAAGCTTTCTTT
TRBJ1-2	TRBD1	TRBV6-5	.	CASSTPGQGDGYTF	TGTGCCAGCAGTACCCCGGGACAGGGGGATGGCTACACCTTC
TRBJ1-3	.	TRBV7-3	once	CASSGGPGNTIYF	TGTGCCAGCAGCGGGGGCCCTGGAAACACCATATATTTT
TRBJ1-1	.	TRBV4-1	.	CASSQRGALDTEAFF	TGCGCCAGCAGCCAACGGGGGGCGCTGGACACTGAAGCTTTCTTT
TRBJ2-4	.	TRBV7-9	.	CASSLTENIQYF	TGTGCCAGCAGCTTGACAGAAAACATTCAGTACTTC
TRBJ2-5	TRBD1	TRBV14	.	CASSQGTGEKRETQYF	TGTGCCAGCAGCCAGGGGACAGGGGAGAAGAGAGAGACCCAGTACTTC
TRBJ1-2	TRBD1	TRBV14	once	CASSPLSSPGQGPRIYGYTF	TGTGCCAGCAGCCCTCTATCCTCGCCGGGACAGGGGCCGAGAATCTATGGCTACACCTTC
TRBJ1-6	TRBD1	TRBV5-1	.	CASSPGTVDNSPLHF	TGCGCCAGCAGCCCCGGGACAGTCGACAATTCACCCCTCCACTTT
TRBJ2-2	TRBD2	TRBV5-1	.	CASSLETSSNTGELFF	TGCGCCAGCAGCTTGGAGACTAGCTCGAACACCGGGGAGCTGTTTTTT
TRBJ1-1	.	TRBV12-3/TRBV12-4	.	CASTFGGTEAFF	TGTGCCAGCACCTTCGGGGGCACTGAAGCTTTCTTT
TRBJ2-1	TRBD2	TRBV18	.	CASSPTLAGERNEQFF	TGTGCCAGCTCACCGACACTAGCGGGTGAGAGAAATGAGCAGTTCTTC
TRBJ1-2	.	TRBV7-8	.	CASSFERDLGYTF	TGTGCCAGCAGCTTCGAGCGGGACCTTGGCTACACCTTC
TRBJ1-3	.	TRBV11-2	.	CASSPRGPSGNTIYF	TGTGCCAGCAGCCCCCGCGGGCCCTCTGGAAACACCATATATTTT
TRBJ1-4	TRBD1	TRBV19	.	CASRPTGGKLFF	TGTGCCAGTAGACCTACAGGGGGAAAACTGTTTTTT
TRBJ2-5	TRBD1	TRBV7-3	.	CASSLTGGPPQETQYF	TGTGCCAGCAGCCTGACAGGGGGCCCGCCCCAAGAGACCCAGTACTTC
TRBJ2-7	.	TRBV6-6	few	CASSYSPGSHEQYF	TGTGCCAGCAGTTACTCCCCAGGGTCCCACGAGCAGTACTTC
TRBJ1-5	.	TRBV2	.	CASSDKGVGQPQHF	TGTGCCAGCAGTGATAAGGGGGTTGGTCAGCCCCAGCATTTT
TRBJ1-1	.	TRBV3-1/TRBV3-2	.	CASSQRGMNTEAFF	TGTGCCAGCAGCCAACGGGGAATGAACACTGAAGCTTTCTTT
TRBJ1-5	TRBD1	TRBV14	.	CASSQPQGARGNQPQHF	TGTGCCAGCAGCCAGCCCCAGGGGGCGCGAGGCAATCAGCCCCAGCATTTT
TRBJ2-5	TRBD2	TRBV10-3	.	CAISSGGETQYF	TGTGCCATCTCTAGCGGGGGGGAGACCCAGTACTTC
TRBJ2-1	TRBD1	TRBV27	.	CASSLRDRAAHEQFF	TGTGCCAGCAGTTTACGGGACAGGGCAGCCCATGAGCAGTTCTTC
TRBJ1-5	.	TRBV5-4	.	CASSLGGSNQPQHF	TGTGCCAGCAGCTTGGGAGGGAGCAATCAGCCCCAGCATTTT
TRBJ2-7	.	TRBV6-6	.	CASRPARDNSYEQYF	TGTGCCAGCAGGCCTGCCAGGGACAACTCCTACGAGCAGTACTTC
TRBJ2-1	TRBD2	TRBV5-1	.	CASSTTSGVYNEQFF	TGCGCCAGCAGCACAACTAGCGGGGTTTACAATGAGCAGTTCTTC
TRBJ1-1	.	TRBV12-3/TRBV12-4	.	CASSFGPWAFF	TGTGCCAGCAGTTTTGGGCCCTGGGCTTTCTTT
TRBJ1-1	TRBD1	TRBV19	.	CASSIIGQGANTEAFF	TGTGCCAGTAGTATTATCGGACAGGGGGCGAACACTGAAGCTTTCTTT
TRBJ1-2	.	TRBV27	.	CASSYTGTPNGYTF	TGTGCCAGCAGTTATACTGGGACACCCAATGGCTACACCTTC